This TCR beta chain emerged from a study of T cell repertoires in cytomegalovirus infection. About the research overall: CMV epitopes, recently identified HLA-C-restricted and well-studied HLA-B-restricted, were used. Through public TCR beta signatures, both CMV infection and matching HLA type were indicated. The study's findings and limits: Adding up the frequency of public TCR beta families identified people who carried CMV plus the relevant HLA. Ex vivo, HLA-C-restricted CMV-specific TCR beta clonotypes prevailed over the rest of the response.

Turning to this clonotype: Its matching antigen is unknown.

MiXCR, run by TCRdb on the reads, gives a single entry per CDR3 protein. Among some 900,000 distinct CDR3 sequences, approximately 29% were seen once, and the ten largest hold over 10%. Per the germline V gene, CDR1 is DFQATT and CDR2 is SNEGSKA (reference sequence). J gave up 3 bases and V 0 bases, and 3 bases lay outside the gene matches. The CDR3 length is 14 residues. The gene calls are TRBV20-1 and TRBJ1-2; 8 positions match TRBD1. The clonotype was recovered from a human donor in good health (CMV status not recorded). Some clones in this sample may be carry-over from other donors' samples. The material sequenced was cultured CD8+ T cells from PBMCs, taken from culture after CMV antigen stimulation. In nucleotides, the CDR3 is TGCAGTGCTAGAGAAAAGGACAGGGACTATGGCTACACCTTC. Its translation: CSAREKDRDYGYTF.